Below are 15 T cell receptor beta chains sequenced from a single sample in a study of T cell repertoires in cytomegalovirus infection. TCRdb independently ran MiXCR on the reads; one entry per CDR3 protein. The sample records almost 500,000 distinct CDR3 sequences, approximately 10% being singletons. Sequencing used PBMCs. Every receptor here comes from a human donor in good health (CMV status not recorded). Some clones in this sample may be carry-over from other donors' samples.

This clonotype was recorded many times. This chain joins TRBV7-9 and TRBJ2-2, with D unclear. The CDR3 covers 10 residues. V shed 1 base and J shed 11 bases, with 2 bases lying between them. The germline gives CDR1 SEHNR, CDR2 FQNEAQ (reference sequence). The CDR3 region is CASSLDELFF. DNA for the CDR3: TGTGCCAGCAGCTTAGACGAGCTGTTTTTT.

This rearrangement joins TRBV20-1 to TRBJ2-1; 11 bases match TRBD2. The CDR3 has 15 residues. Germline assignment: CDR1 DFQATT and CDR2 SNEGSKA (reference sequence). Losses at the gene ends were 3 bases for V and 3 bases for J; bases not matched to a gene: 4. DNA of the CDR3: TGCAGTGCTAGTACACTAGCGGGGGTCTACAATGAGCAGTTCTTC. It is translated as CSASTLAGVYNEQFF.

The rearrangement links TRBV11-2 to TRBJ2-4, with D possibly being TRBD1 or TRBD2 (6 bases each). The CDR3 is 14 amino acids. V was trimmed by 7 bases and J by 6 bases, leaving 16 bases between them. Germline V gene sequence: CDR1 SGHAT, CDR2 FQNNGV. CDR3 residues: CASNSPSGANIQYF. The CDR3 DNA follows: TGTGCCAGCAATTCCCCTTCGGGGGCAAACATTCAGTACTTC. The full variable domain, in which reference TRBV11-2 and TRBJ2-4 provide the parts outside the CDR3, is EAGVAQSPRYKIIEKRQSVAFWCNPISGHATLYWYQQILGQGPKLLIQFQNNGVVDDSQLPKDRFSAERLKGVDSTLKIQPAKLEDSAVYLCASNSPSGANIQYFGAGTRLSVL.

This clonotype was picked up a small number of times. This chain links TRBV4-2 with TRBJ2-5, with D possibly being TRBD2 (6 bases). Germline CDR1 reads LGHNA; CDR2 reads YNFKEQ. Trimming pared 1 base from V and 5 bases from J, leaving 11 bases between. The CDR3 runs to 14 residues. Here the CDR3 DNA reads TGTGCCAGCAGCCAAGGCCGGGAGAGGGAGACCCAGTACTTC. The encoded protein is CASSQGRERETQYF.

V is TRBV20-1 and J is TRBJ1-2; D ambiguous. CDR3 length: 13 amino acids. V was shortened by 1 base and J by 2 bases, with 8 bases between the two germline ends. Germline V gene lookup returns CDR1 DFQATT and CDR2 SNEGSKA (reference sequence). The CDR3 reads CSARGIPNYGYTF. The CDR3 region has the DNA TGCAGTGCTAGAGGGATTCCGAACTATGGCTACACCTTC.

This chain connects TRBV25-1 to TRBJ2-5; D may be TRBD2 (7 bases). Germline V gives CDR1 MGHDK, CDR2 SYGVNS. Deletions cut 0 bases from V and 3 bases from J, with 14 bases between. The CDR3 totals 16 residues. The CDR3 here is CASSEYPGEGKETQYF. The CDR3, as DNA: TGTGCCAGCAGTGAATACCCAGGGGAGGGAAAAGAGACCCAGTACTTC.

This clonotype was recorded a few times. The chain employs TRBV5-6 and TRBJ2-5, with D perhaps matching TRBD1 or TRBD2 (5 bases each). The V end was cut by 3 bases, the J end by 3 bases, with 6 bases between. Germline V gene sequence: CDR1 SGHDT, CDR2 YYEEEE. The CDR3 contains 12 residues. The CDR3 nucleotides read TGTGCCAGCAGCTGGGGGAAAGAGACCCAGTACTTC. It encodes CASSWGKETQYF. The whole variable domain, filled in from reference TRBV5-6 and TRBJ2-5, reads DAGVTQSPTHLIKTRGQQVTLRCSPKSGHDTVSWYQQALGQGPQFIFQYYEEEERQRGNFPDRFSGHQFPNYSSELNVNALLLGDSALYLCASSWGKETQYFGPGTRLLVL.

There are many counts of this clonotype. V gene TRBV5-5 combines with J gene TRBJ2-3, with 11 bases fitting TRBD2. CDR1 and CDR2 from the germline V gene are SGHKS and YYEKEE (reference sequence). V shed 0 bases, J shed 3 bases, and the junction held 3 bases outside the gene matches. The CDR3 covers 16 residues. CDR3 nucleotides: TGTGCCAGCAGCTTGGAAACTAGCGGGAGAACAGATACGCAGTATTTT. This codes for CASSLETSGRTDTQYF.

The V call is TRBV19, the J call TRBJ1-5; 11 bases are a match to TRBD1. Germline lookup yields CDR1 LNHDA and CDR2 SQIVND (reference sequence). The CDR3 contains 16 residues. V was clipped by 5 bases and J by 3 bases; unmatched bases: 6. Here the CDR3 reads CASSSDRGLDNQPQHF. In nucleotides, the CDR3 is TGTGCCAGTAGTTCGGACAGGGGGCTCGACAATCAGCCCCAGCATTTT.

This clonotype was seen at least ten times. The chain recombines TRBV2 with TRBJ2-7; 7 bases align to TRBD1. Germline V CDR1 and CDR2: SNHLY, FYNNEI. The J segment lost 3 bases and the V segment lost 7 bases, leaving 9 bases of the junction unmatched. CDR3 length: 14 amino acids. The CDR3 DNA follows: TGTGCCAGCACCAGACAGGGAAGGAACTACGAGCAGTACTTC. Translation: CASTRQGRNYEQYF.

This clonotype was detected only a few times. The genes are TRBV19 and TRBJ1-1; 7 nucleotides agree with TRBD1. Germline V lookup: CDR1 LNHDA, CDR2 SQIVND (reference sequence). The CDR3 has 12 amino acids. Trimming took 6 bases from V and 9 from J; bases not matched to a gene: 7. CDR3 sequence reads: CASSLGQTKAFF. As DNA, the CDR3 is TGTGCCAGTAGCCTGGGACAGACTAAAGCTTTCTTT. The full variable domain, completed using reference TRBV19 and TRBJ1-1, is DGGITQSPKYLFRKEGQNVTLSCEQNLNHDAMYWYRQDPGQGLRLIYYSQIVNDFQKGDIAEGYSVSREKKESFPLTVTSAQKNPTAFYLCASSLGQTKAFFGQGTRLTVV.

The sample holds a few counts of this clonotype. The gene calls are TRBV4-2 and TRBJ2-1; TRBD1 matches 10 bases. This CDR3 comprises 15 residues. Germline CDR1 reads LGHNA; CDR2 reads YNFKEQ. Unmatched junction bases numbered 6, after V lost 0 bases and J lost 10 bases. CDR3 loop: CASSQEDRGRGEQFF. CDR3 DNA: TGTGCCAGCAGCCAAGAAGACAGGGGGCGCGGGGAGCAGTTCTTC.

This clonotype was seen only once. This chain connects TRBV12-3 or TRBV12-4 to TRBJ2-7; tentative D call: TRBD1 (6 bases). Between the trimmed V and J ends, which lost 2 bases and 7 bases, there was a span of 12 bases. This CDR3 region has 13 residues. The CDR3 region is CASSLTQGREQYF. Here the CDR3 DNA reads TGTGCCAGCAGTTTAACGCAGGGGAGAGAGCAGTACTTC.

This clonotype was detected many times. This sequence joins TRBV6-5 and TRBJ1-5; D call uncertain. Germline V gene lookup returns CDR1 MNHEY and CDR2 SVGAGI. Trimming cost V 0 bases and J 0 bases, with 3 bases left between them. This CDR3 has 14 residues. CDR3 in amino acids: CASSYSVSNQPQHF. The DNA for the CDR3 is TGTGCCAGCAGTTACTCGGTTAGCAATCAGCCCCAGCATTTT.

This clonotype was recorded many times. This sequence joins TRBV27 and TRBJ2-3, with 8 bases lining up with TRBD1. The CDR3 extends over 15 amino acids. V was pared by 3 bases and J by 3 bases, with 5 bases of the junction left unmatched. Germline V gives CDR1 MNHEY, CDR2 SMNVEV (reference sequence). The CDR3 loop is CASSFTGGETDTQYF. CDR3 nucleotides: TGTGCCAGCAGTTTCACAGGGGGTGAGACAGATACGCAGTATTTT.